Each of the 19 T cell receptor beta chains below was sequenced from the same sample in a study of post-analysis software for immune sequencing data. The study's findings and limits: A handful of TRBV segments appeared more often in patients than in controls, and TRBV5-6, TRBV5-1 and TRBV20-1 were among these.

Unique molecular identifiers were carried by the TCR beta cDNA libraries. From the PCR reads, TCRdb called clonotypes with MiXCR, one entry per CDR3 protein. The table lists over 150,000 distinct CDR3 sequences, around 30% of them singletons. These receptors' antigens are unknown. The sample was blood. The receptors shown here come from a girl between 10 and 17 years old with multiple sclerosis.

This clonotype was counted many times. The J gene is TRBJ2-3, the V gene TRBV5-1; 8 bases map to TRBD2. The J segment lost 0 bases and the V segment lost 0 bases, leaving 6 bases of the junction unmatched. This CDR3 contains 17 residues. Germline CDR1 reads SGHRS; CDR2 reads YFSETQ. The CDR3 DNA reads TGCGCCAGCAGCTTGGTAGGACTAGCAGATAGCACAGATACGCAGTATTTT. Translating gives CASSLVGLADSTDTQYF.

The chain carries TRBV20-1 and TRBJ2-3; a possible D gene is TRBD1 (5 bases). The V and J ends lost 1 base and 4 bases respectively, with 12 bases between them. Germline CDR1 DFQATT, CDR2 SNEGSKA (reference sequence). The CDR3 loop spans 14 amino acids. For the CDR3, the DNA is TGCAGTGCTAGAGGAAGGGGAATTGCAGATACGCAGTATTTT. Translated, it gives CSARGRGIADTQYF.

This clonotype was recorded a few times. V usage is TRBV4-2 and J usage is TRBJ2-4; 10 nucleotides line up with TRBD1. The J call may not be correct, given that the DNA end is closer to TRBJ2-7. The CDR3 has 16 amino acids. Germline V gene sequence: CDR1 LGHNA, CDR2 YNFKEQ. DNA of the CDR3: TGTGCCAGCAGACGGGGAGCGGGACAGGGGACCCACGAGCAGTACTTC. This codes for CASRRGAGQGTHEQYF.

V usage is TRBV7-2 and J usage is TRBJ1-2; D is unclear. V was clipped by 1 base and J by 4 bases, with 10 bases between them. Germline V gene lookup returns CDR1 SGHTA and CDR2 FQGNSA. The CDR3 totals 14 residues. Here the CDR3 DNA reads TGTGCCAGCAGCTTAGATCTCACTAGCTATGGCTACACCTTC. Amino acids: CASSLDLTSYGYTF.

A note on this clonotype: The junction departs from the called germline gene at one end, perhaps through a read error. This chain connects TRBV24-1 to TRBJ2-1, with unresolved D. Germline CDR1 is KGHDR and CDR2 is SFDVKD. The CDR3 sequence is 13 residues long. The CDR3 is CATSDNLYNEQCF. For the CDR3, the DNA is TGTGCCACCAGTGATAACTTATACAATGAGCAGTGCTTC.

This clonotype was observed a single time. The rearrangement uses TRBV7-2 and TRBJ2-7; TRBD2 is a possible D gene (6 bases). CDR1 is SGHTA and CDR2 is FQGNSA in the germline V gene. V lost 5 bases to trimming and J lost 2 bases, with 19 bases between them. The CDR3 length is 16 residues. The CDR3 loop reads CASSPSGSVSPYEQYF. The CDR3 DNA sequence: TGTGCCAGCAGCCCCTCCGGGAGCGTTAGCCCCTACGAGCAGTACTTC.

This clonotype has just a few counts. This chain links TRBV20-1 with TRBJ1-5; maybe TRBD1 (5 bases). CDR1 and CDR2 from the germline V gene are DFQATT and SNEGSKA (reference sequence). This CDR3 is built from 15 residues. The V and J ends lost 3 bases and 5 bases respectively, with 17 bases between them. DNA of the CDR3: TGCAGTGCTAGGCGCGGGGGAAGTGGCGATCAGCCCCAGCATTTT. Translated: CSARRGGSGDQPQHF.

This clonotype occurred many times. The chain joins TRBV6-6 to TRBJ2-7; D possibly corresponds to TRBD2 (6 bases). Per germline, CDR1 MNHNY and CDR2 SVGAGI (reference sequence). V was pared by 2 bases and J by 3 bases, with 11 bases between. The CDR3 covers 14 residues. CDR3 amino acids: CASSYEKGGYEQYF. Written as DNA, the CDR3 is TGTGCCAGCAGTTACGAGAAGGGAGGCTACGAGCAGTACTTC.

This clonotype was seen at least ten times. The chain has TRBV5-5 and TRBJ1-4; TRBD1 matches 9 bases. V shed 3 bases and J 8 bases; nucleotides not matched to a gene: 8. This CDR3 has 15 amino acids. The germline gives CDR1 SGHKS, CDR2 YYEKEE (reference sequence). The DNA of the CDR3 is TGTGCCAGCAGCTCCGGGACAGGGATAGAGGAAAAACTGTTTTTT. This encodes CASSSGTGIEEKLFF. Full variable domain (outside the CDR3, taken from reference TRBV5-5 and TRBJ1-4): DAGVTQSPTHLIKTRGQQVTLRCSPISGHKSVSWYQQVLGQGPQFIFQYYEKEERGRGNFPDRFSARQFPNYSSELNVNALLLGDSALYLCASSSGTGIEEKLFFGSGTQLSVL.

This clonotype was counted only a few times. The V gene is TRBV2, the J gene TRBJ1-6; D is unclear. Germline-derived CDR1 and CDR2 are SNHLY and FYNNEI. This CDR3 contains 15 residues. V lost 1 base, J lost 10 bases, and 14 bases lay in between. The CDR3, as DNA: TGTGCCAGCAGTGAAGAGGTGCGAGGGAGATCACCCCTCCACTTT. Encoded protein: CASSEEVRGRSPLHF. Together with reference TRBV2 and TRBJ1-6, the CDR3 gives the full variable domain: EPEVTQTPSHQVTQMGQEVILRCVPISNHLYFYWYRQILGQKVEFLVSFYNNEISEKSEIFDDQFSVERPDGSNFTLKIRSTKLEDSAMYFCASSEEVRGRSPLHFGNGTRLTVT.

This clonotype has at least ten counts. The chain couples TRBV29-1 to TRBJ2-1; 7 bases align to TRBD2. The CDR3 sequence is 18 residues long. The J segment lost 0 bases and the V segment lost 3 bases, leaving 14 bases of the junction unmatched. CDR1 is SQVTM, CDR2 ANQGSEA, per germline. CDR3: CSVDASGAVLSSYNEQFF. The CDR3 bases are TGCAGCGTTGATGCTAGCGGAGCCGTCTTGAGCTCCTACAATGAGCAGTTCTTC.

There are many counts of this clonotype. The J gene is TRBJ1-5, the V gene TRBV12-3 or TRBV12-4; possibly TRBD1 for D (6 bases). V was cut by 5 bases and J by 7 bases, with 12 bases left in between. CDR3 length: 13 residues. CDR3 coding DNA: TGTGCCAGCAGTCCACAGGGTGACCAGCCCCAGCATTTT. The encoded protein is CASSPQGDQPQHF.

This clonotype was recorded at least ten times. The V gene is TRBV27, the J gene TRBJ2-1, with 8 positions matching TRBD1. Looked up from germline, CDR1 is MNHEY and CDR2 is SMNVEV (reference sequence). Trimming at V came to 4 bases and at J to 7 bases, leaving 12 bases not matched to a gene. There are 16 residues in the CDR3. CDR3 sequence (DNA): TGTGCCAGCAGTTCTCTCGGGACAGGTAGAGCTAATGAGCAGTTCTTC. Translated: CASSSLGTGRANEQFF.

This clonotype was picked up many times. V and J are TRBV6-5 and TRBJ1-2; D remains ambiguous. V was clipped by 0 bases and J by 2 bases, with 10 bases between them. Germline CDR1 and CDR2: MNHEY and SVGAGI. This CDR3 contains 15 residues. The CDR3 bases are TGTGCCAGCAGTTACTCCCGAGCGGAGAACTATGGCTACACCTTC. It yields the protein CASSYSRAENYGYTF.

This clonotype came up a few times. The chain couples TRBV4-1 to TRBJ2-3, with 7 positions matching TRBD1. This CDR3 region has 17 residues. CDR1 MGHRA and CDR2 YSYEKL come from the germline V gene. The V segment lost 4 bases and the J segment 0 bases; nucleotides outside the gene matches: 10. The CDR3: CASSPTPGQASTDTQYF. As DNA, the CDR3 is TGCGCCAGCAGCCCAACGCCAGGACAGGCCAGCACAGATACGCAGTATTTT.

Here the CDR3 DNA reads TGCGCCAGCAGCTTAGCCCCAGGGGGATCAGGAAACACCATATATTTT. Its translation is CASSLAPGGSGNTIYF. The rearrangement joins TRBV5-1 to TRBJ1-3; TRBD1 matches at 7 bases. Germline V gives CDR1 SGHRS, CDR2 YFSETQ. V shed 2 bases and J 4 bases; nucleotides not matched to a gene: 9. The CDR3 extends over 16 amino acids.

This clonotype has ten or more counts. The V and J genes are TRBV6-1 and TRBJ2-7; maybe TRBD2 (6 bases). V lost 0 bases and J 4 bases, leaving 13 bases between the germline ends. Germline lookup yields CDR1 MNHNS and CDR2 SASEGT. The CDR3 length is 15 residues. The chain's CDR3 is CASSEAPGEKYEQYF. The CDR3 DNA sequence: TGTGCCAGCAGTGAAGCGCCGGGGGAAAAATACGAGCAGTACTTC.

This clonotype has more than one count but fewer than ten. The genes are TRBV5-1 and TRBJ1-4, with a possible D match to TRBD1 (6 bases). CDR3 size: 18 residues. With 0 bases removed from V and 0 bases from J, the gap between germline ends came to 15 bases. Germline loops: CDR1 SGHRS, CDR2 YFSETQ. CDR3 in DNA: TGCGCCAGCAGCTTGGGACAGGCCCTCGACGCAACTAATGAAAAACTGTTTTTT. Translation: CASSLGQALDATNEKLFF.

The chain carries TRBV28 and TRBJ2-7, with TRBD2 matching over 12 bases. The V gene's germline CDR1 is MDHEN and CDR2 SYDVKM. Germline trimming cut 7 bases from V and 2 bases from J; bases unmatched to any gene: 15. This CDR3 has 18 residues. Here the CDR3 DNA reads TGTGCCAGCACTCCTCCGACTAGCGGGAGTGGCAGAACCTACGAGCAGTACTTC. Residues: CASTPPTSGSGRTYEQYF.